The clone carrying this TCR beta chain came up many times. The antigen is not known. This sample was taken from a study of T cell repertoires in cytomegalovirus infection. Study-wide context: TCR beta signatures that were public indicated CMV infection and matching HLA type.

Trimming removed 1 base from V and 7 bases from J; junction bases left unmatched: 3. Germline-derived CDR1 and CDR2 are SGHVS and FQNEAQ. The CDR3 covers 15 residues. Study-level points and caveats: Predominance within the ex vivo response was attributable to HLA-C-restricted CMV-specific TCR beta clonotypes.

One entry per CDR3 protein results from TCRdb running MiXCR on the reads. The data hold roughly 920,000 distinct CDR3 sequences, with approximately 31% observed a single time. The source material was cultured CD8+ T cells from PBMCs, sampled from culture after CMV antigen stimulation. The V call is TRBV7-8, the J call TRBJ2-1, with 11 bases lining up with TRBD2. The clonotype was recovered from a human donor in good health (CMV status not recorded). Some clones in this sample may be carry-over from other donors' samples. The CDR3 DNA reads as TGTGCCAGCAGCTTAGGAGCTAGCGGGGGGAATGAGCAGTTCTTC. It codes for CASSLGASGGNEQFF. Looking up the rest from reference TRBV7-8 and TRBJ2-1 gives the full variable domain: GAGVSQSPRYKVAKRGQDVALRCDPISGHVSLFWYQQALGQGPEFLTYFQNEAQLDKSGLPSDRFFAERPEGSVSTLKIQRTQQEDSAVYLCASSLGASGGNEQFFGPGTRLTVL.